What follows are 6 T cell receptor beta chains derived from one specimen sequenced in a study of cytomegalovirus exposure and HLA in healthy donors. Amplification used 60 Vbeta primers and 13 Jbeta primers. Here immunoSEQ multiplex PCR was the method, and the copy in TCRdb shows in-frame clones only, minus some. The sample shows around 170,000 clones, over 70% of them seen only once. Material for sequencing was PBMCs. The receptors here all came from a woman in her forties or fifties in good health and CMV-seronegative.

The chain links TRBV2 to TRBJ2-2, with a possible D match to TRBD2 (6 bases). CDR1 is SNHLY and CDR2 is FYNNEI in the germline V gene. The V gene lost 10 bases and the J gene lost 3 bases, with 15 bases spanning the gap. This CDR3 is 14 amino acids long. This chain's CDR3 is CATSSRDYTGELFF. CDR3 sequence (DNA): TGTGCCACGTCCTCGCGGGATTACACCGGGGAGCTGTTTTTT.

This clone was found a few times. This chain connects TRBV28 to TRBJ1-5; D not certain. The V gene's germline CDR1 is MDHEN and CDR2 SYDVKM. This CDR3 region has 12 residues. Trimming took off 5 bases at V and 6 bases at J, with 8 bases between the two ends. The CDR3 reads CASSIFSQPQHF. CDR3 DNA sequence: TGTGCCAGCAGTATTTTTAGTCAGCCCCAGCATTTT. Together with reference TRBV28 and TRBJ1-5, the CDR3 gives the full variable domain: DVKVTQSSRYLVKRTGEKVFLECVQDMDHENMFWYRQDPGLGLRLIYFSYDVKMKEKGDIPEGYSVSREKKERFSLILESASTNQTSMYLCASSIFSQPQHFGDGTRLSIL.

V usage is TRBV21-1 and J usage is TRBJ2-3; the DNA was not used to check the table's D call, TRBD2. TRBV21-1 is labeled a pseudogene. The CDR3 runs 19 residues. The CDR3 spells CASSKVMEKAGGNNYTQYF. The CDR3 DNA sequence: TGTGCCAGCAGCAAAGTTATGGAGAAAGCGGGGGGGAATAATTATACGCAGTATTTT.

This clone was found a few times. The chain recombines TRBV7-9 with TRBJ1-2; TRBD1 is a possible D gene (5 bases). V was trimmed by 7 bases and J by 8 bases, leaving 14 bases between them. CDR3 length equals 12 residues. CDR1 is SEHNR and CDR2 is FQNEAQ in the germline V gene (reference sequence). The CDR3 here is CASIKVEGGYTF. In DNA form, the CDR3 reads TGTGCCAGCATAAAGGTGGAGGGGGGCTACACCTTC.

V gene TRBV4-1 combines with J gene TRBJ2-5; D is unresolved. The J call is uncertain, as TRBJ2-7 better fits the DNA end. This CDR3 contains 14 residues. Germline CDR1 reads MGHRA; CDR2 reads YSYEKL. CDR3 residues: CASSQVVSLYEQYF. The CDR3 nucleotides are TGCGCCAGCAGCCAAGTGGTCTCCCTCTACGAGCAGTACTTC.

The J gene is TRBJ2-5, the V gene TRBV5-4, with TRBD2 matching 10 bases. The V gene's germline CDR1 is SGHNT and CDR2 YYREEE (reference sequence). This CDR3 is built from 14 residues. V shed 5 bases and J 4 bases; nucleotides not matched to a gene: 5. The chain's CDR3 is CASRLAGLGETQYF. CDR3 bases: TGTGCCAGCAGACTAGCGGGATTAGGAGAGACCCAGTACTTC.